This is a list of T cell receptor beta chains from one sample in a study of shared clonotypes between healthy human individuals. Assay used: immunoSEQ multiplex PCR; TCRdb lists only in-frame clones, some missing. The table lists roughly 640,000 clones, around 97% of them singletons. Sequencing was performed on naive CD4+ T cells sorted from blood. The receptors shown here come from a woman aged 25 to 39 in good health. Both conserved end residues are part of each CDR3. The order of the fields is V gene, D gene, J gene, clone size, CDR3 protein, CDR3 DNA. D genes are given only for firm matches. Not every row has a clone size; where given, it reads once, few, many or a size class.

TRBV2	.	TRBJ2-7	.	CASTNVGWSSYEQYF	TGTGCCAGCACCAATGTCGGTTGGAGCTCCTACGAGCAGTACTTC
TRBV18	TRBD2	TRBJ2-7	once	CASSPMTGTSGIPEQYF	TGTGCCAGCTCACCGATGACCGGGACTAGCGGCATTCCCGAGCAGTACTTC
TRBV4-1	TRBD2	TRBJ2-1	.	CASSKGESSGSYNEQFF	TGCGCCAGCAGCAAAGGAGAGTCTAGCGGATCCTACAATGAGCAGTTCTTC
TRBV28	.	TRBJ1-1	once	CASRRRNKVGGLNTEAFF	TGTGCCAGCAGACGCAGGAACAAAGTGGGGGGGCTGAACACTGAAGCTTTCTTT
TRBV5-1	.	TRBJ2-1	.	CASSLGGSDYNEQFF	TGCGCCAGCAGCTTGGGTGGCAGCGACTACAATGAGCAGTTCTTC
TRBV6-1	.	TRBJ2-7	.	CASNQLGEQYF	TGTGCCAGCAATCAGCTGGGTGAGCAGTACTTC
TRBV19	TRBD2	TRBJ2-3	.	CASRPSGSSDTQYF	TGTGCCAGTAGGCCTAGCGGGAGTTCAGATACGCAGTATTTT
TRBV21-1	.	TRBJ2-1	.	CASSGPRDRGSNEQFF	TGTGCCAGCAGCGGGCCAAGGGACAGGGGAAGCAATGAGCAGTTCTTC
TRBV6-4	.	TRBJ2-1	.	CASSSGPYNNEQFF	TGTGCCAGCAGTTCGGGCCCATACAACAATGAGCAGTTCTTC
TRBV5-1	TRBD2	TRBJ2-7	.	CASSGDGLAGGLEQYF	TGCGCCAGCAGCGGCGACGGACTAGCGGGAGGGCTCGAGCAGTACTTC
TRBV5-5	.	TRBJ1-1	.	CASSFFLNTEAFF	TGTGCCAGCAGCTTTTTCCTGAACACTGAAGCTTTCTTT
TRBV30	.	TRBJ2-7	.	CATPIRGVGPYEQYF	TGTGCCACACCCATCCGCGGGGTCGGGCCCTACGAGCAGTACTTC
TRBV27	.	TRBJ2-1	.	CASPRTHSYNEQFF	TGTGCCAGCCCGCGGACACACTCCTACAATGAGCAGTTCTTC
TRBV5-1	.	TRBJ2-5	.	CASSLAAGTEDLTQYF	TGCGCCAGCAGCTTGGCCGCCGGGACGGAGGATTTGACCCAGTACTTC
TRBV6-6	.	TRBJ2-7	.	CASRSTYEQYF	TGTGCCAGCAGATCCACCTACGAGCAGTACTTC
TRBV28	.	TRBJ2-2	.	CASSLRAYAGELFF	TGTGCCAGCAGTTTAAGGGCGTACGCCGGGGAGCTGTTTTTT
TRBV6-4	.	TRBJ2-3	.	CASSADFRADTQYF	TGTGCCAGCAGTGCCGACTTCCGAGCAGATACGCAGTATTTT
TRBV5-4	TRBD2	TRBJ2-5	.	CASLKGVGSGLSGEQYF	TGTGCCAGCCTTAAAGGAGTCGGTAGCGGGCTATCGGGTGAGCAGTACTTC